One and the same sample provided the 31 T cell receptor beta chains below, sequenced in a study of T cells in women clearing cervical HPV infection. TCRdb's table, derived via immunoSEQ multiplex PCR, lists solely in-frame clones and lacks some. The repertoire shows tens of thousands of clones; the top ten hold 6.6%. The sample was blood buffy coat. The origin of the receptors is a woman aged 18 to 75 with a cervical HPV16 infection that either progressed to CIN3+ or cleared (not recorded which).

A remark on this clone: The CDR3 extends 3 residues past the end of the read, so its final part is completed from the germline J gene. The rearrangement links TRBV5-1 to TRBJ2-1, with 7 bases fitting TRBD1. The CDR3 consists of 14 residues. The trim removed 7 bases at V and 4 bases at J, leaving 8 bases unmatched. CDR1 is SGHRS and CDR2 is YFSETQ in the germline V gene. The CDR3 bases that were read are TGCGCCAGCGGCCCCGGGACAGCTTACAATGAG. Its translation: CASGPGTAYNE. The whole CDR3 reads CASGPGTAYNEQFF.

Concerning this clone itself: The read gets to within 3 residues of the CDR3 end, and the germline J gene fills in the rest. The rearrangement joins TRBV19 to TRBJ1-4, with TRBD1 matching over 8 bases. Per germline, CDR1 LNHDA and CDR2 SQIVND (reference sequence). CDR3 length: 14 amino acids. V lost 4 bases, J lost 6 bases, and 4 bases stayed unmatched. The covered CDR3 bases are TGTGCCAGTAGTAGGACAGGGCGGGATGAAAAA. Amino acids: CASSRTGRDEK. The CDR3 as a whole reads CASSRTGRDEKLFF. Supplemented by reference TRBV19 and TRBJ1-4, the full variable domain reads DGGITQSPKYLFRKEGQNVTLSCEQNLNHDAMYWYRQDPGQGLRLIYYSQIVNDFQKGDIAEGYSVSREKKESFPLTVTSAQKNPTAFYLCASSRTGRDEKLFFGSGTQLSVL.

On this clone itself: The observed sequence ends 3 residues before the CDR3 terminus, with the missing tail filled in from the germline J gene. V usage is TRBV10-1 and J usage is TRBJ2-1; D is perhaps TRBD2 (5 bases). This CDR3 contains 15 residues. Germline values: CDR1 WNHNN, CDR2 SYGVQD (reference sequence). V was pared by 3 bases and J by 0 bases, with 9 bases between. CDR3 bases read: TGCGCCAGCAGTGAACCGGGGAGCTCCTACAATGAG. Amino acid sequence: CASSEPGSSYNE. The whole CDR3 sequence is CASSEPGSSYNEQFF.

A word on this clone: The CDR3 end is not reached by the read, which stops 3 residues before it; the germline J gene fills it in. The chain carries TRBV5-4 and TRBJ2-7, with 8 positions matching TRBD1. Germline assignment: CDR1 SGHNT and CDR2 YYREEE (reference sequence). The CDR3 is 14 residues long. Trimming removed 4 bases from V and 2 bases from J; junction bases left unmatched: 5. The CDR3 sequence: CASSVGQGAYEQYF. Partial CDR3 DNA: TGTGCCAGCAGCGTAGGACAGGGCGCCTACGAG.

About this clone: The read stops 3 residues short of the end of the CDR3; the missing end is completed from the germline J gene. V usage is TRBV19 and J usage is TRBJ2-1, with TRBD2 matching over 7 bases. The CDR3 loop spans 15 amino acids. The junction had 5 bases not matched to a gene; V was cut back by 4 bases and J by 2 bases. Germline V gene lookup returns CDR1 LNHDA and CDR2 SQIVND (reference sequence). The CDR3 sequence is CASSKFAGAYNEQFF. The sequenced CDR3 bases are TGTGCCAGTAGTAAGTTCGCGGGGGCCTACAATGAG.

As concerns this clone: Read sequence stops 3 residues before the CDR3 end, and the germline J gene provides the missing end. This chain joins TRBV4-2 and TRBJ2-5, with D perhaps TRBD2 (5 bases). The germline gives CDR1 LGHNA, CDR2 YNFKEQ. V shed 6 bases and J shed 0 bases, with 8 bases lying between them. The CDR3 extends over 13 amino acids. The sequenced CDR3 bases are TGTGCCAGCAGTCGACTATACCAAGAGACC. Encoded protein: CASSRLYQET. The whole CDR3 reads CASSRLYQETQYF.

Turning to this clone: The read gets to within 3 residues of the CDR3 end, and the germline J gene fills in the rest. The chain links TRBV2 to TRBJ1-2; D is unresolved. V lost 2 bases and J 2 bases, leaving 3 bases between the germline ends. Germline V lookup: CDR1 SNHLY, CDR2 FYNNEI. The CDR3 totals 12 residues. CDR3 DNA, as far as it was read: TGTGCCAGCAGTGAACGGAACTATGGC. Translating it yields CASSERNYG. In full, the CDR3 reads CASSERNYGYTF. Based on the CDR3 plus reference TRBV2 and TRBJ1-2, the full variable domain is EPEVTQTPSHQVTQMGQEVILRCVPISNHLYFYWYRQILGQKVEFLVSFYNNEISEKSEIFDDQFSVERPDGSNFTLKIRSTKLEDSAMYFCASSERNYGYTFGSGTRLTVV.

Worth noting for this clone: From the germline J gene comes the end of the CDR3, since the read stops 3 residues before it. This chain connects TRBV5-1 to TRBJ1-2; D not certain. V lost 4 bases and J 4 bases, leaving 20 bases between the germline ends. Per germline, CDR1 SGHRS and CDR2 YFSETQ. There are 16 residues in the CDR3. CDR3 DNA, as far as it was read: TGCGCCAGCAGCCCCCGAGGGCCCGGTGAAATCTATGGC. This encodes CASSPRGPGEIYG. The whole CDR3 sequence reads CASSPRGPGEIYGYTF. The variable domain in full, with the rest retrieved from reference TRBV5-1 and TRBJ1-2, is KAGVTQTPRYLIKTRGQQVTLSCSPISGHRSVSWYQQTPGQGLQFLFEYFSETQRNKGNFPGRFSGRQFSNSRSEMNVSTLELGDSALYLCASSPRGPGEIYGYTFGSGTRLTVV.

Details on this clone: The read is 3 residues too short to cover the CDR3 end, so that end is filled in from the germline J gene. The gene calls are TRBV20-1 and TRBJ2-1, with 9 bases aligning to TRBD2. CDR1 and CDR2 from the germline V gene are DFQATT and SNEGSKA (reference sequence). The CDR3 loop spans 14 amino acids. V was pared by 2 bases and J by 5 bases, with 4 bases of the junction left unmatched. The covered CDR3 bases are TGCAGTGCTAGACCCAGCGGGAGGAACAATGAG. Protein sequence: CSARPSGRNNE. In full, the CDR3 reads CSARPSGRNNEQFF.

As to this clone: Read sequence stops 3 residues before the CDR3 end, and the germline J gene provides the missing end. The chain uses TRBV19 and TRBJ2-7; 10 bases align to TRBD2. Germline assignment: CDR1 LNHDA and CDR2 SQIVND (reference sequence). The CDR3 length is 15 residues. Losses at the gene ends were 5 bases for V and 4 bases for J; bases not matched to a gene: 8. CDR3 in amino acids: CASSLLAGLSYEQYF. CDR3 DNA (partial): TGTGCCAGTAGTTTACTAGCGGGACTCTCGTACGAG.

Comments on this clone: The sequenced fragment ends 3 residues before the CDR3 boundary, so the rest is inferred from the germline J gene. The chain uses TRBV5-5 and TRBJ2-5, with D maybe TRBD1 (5 bases). Trimming took off 4 bases at V and 0 bases at J, with 10 bases between the two ends. CDR3 length equals 14 residues. The germline CDR1 and CDR2 sequences are SGHKS and YYEKEE (reference sequence). The sequenced part of the CDR3 DNA is TGTGCCAGCAGCCCCGACAGCTACCAAGAGACC. Its protein is CASSPDSYQET. The complete CDR3 protein is CASSPDSYQETQYF.

Notes on this clone: The read is 3 residues too short to cover the CDR3 end, so that end is filled in from the germline J gene. This sequence joins TRBV20-1 and TRBJ2-2; no reliable D call. Deletions cut 2 bases from V and 1 base from J, with 5 bases between. The CDR3 covers 13 residues. Germline V gene data show CDR1 as DFQATT and CDR2 as SNEGSKA (reference sequence). Here the CDR3 reads CSARWQNTGELFF. CDR3 DNA (partial): TGCAGTGCTAGATGGCAGAACACCGGGGAG.

On this clone: The read finishes 3 residues shy of the CDR3 end, and the germline J gene is used to complete it. The V gene is TRBV18, the J gene TRBJ1-4, with D possibly TRBD1 on 5 matching bases. The V gene's germline CDR1 is KGHSH and CDR2 LQKENI. Trimming cost V 2 bases and J 3 bases, with 10 bases left between them. The CDR3 has 15 amino acids. CDR3 amino acids: CASSPGRGSNEKLFF. The part of the CDR3 DNA that was read is TGTGCCAGCTCACCAGGAAGGGGTTCTAATGAAAAA.

About this clone itself: Compared with germline, one end of the junction differs, possibly owing to a read error. The CDR3 end is not reached by the read, which stops 3 residues before it; the germline J gene fills it in. The chain employs TRBV7-7 and TRBJ2-7, with D possibly matching TRBD1 (6 bases). Germline V gene data show CDR1 as SSHAT and CDR2 as FNYEAQ (reference sequence). The CDR3 covers 16 residues. Incomplete CDR3 DNA: TGTGCTAGCAGCTTACGTGCAGGGGCGAACTCGGACGAG. Its protein is CASSLRAGANSDE. The full CDR3 protein reads CASSLRAGANSDEQYF.

The part of the CDR3 DNA that was read is TGTGCCAGCAGCCCACAGGGGGCGCAGTACGAGACG. Protein: CASSPQGAQYET. The whole CDR3 protein is CASSPQGAQYETQYF. V is TRBV13 and J is TRBJ2-3, with TRBD1 identical over 9 bases. The read falls 3 residues short of the CDR3 end, and the missing part is taken from the germline J gene. CDR1 is PRHDT, CDR2 FYEKMQ, per germline (reference sequence). CDR3 length: 15 residues.

About this clone: The read is 3 residues too short to cover the CDR3 end, so that end is filled in from the germline J gene. The chain recombines TRBV7-9 with TRBJ1-1; D call uncertain. Germline CDR1 is SEHNR and CDR2 is FQNEAQ (reference sequence). Trimming pared 2 bases from V and 3 bases from J, leaving 10 bases between. This CDR3 is built from 14 residues. The CDR3 loop is CASSLMTGYTEAFF. The covered CDR3 bases are TGTGCCAGCAGCTTAATGACGGGGTACACTGAA.

The CDR3 sequence is CASSPALSTDTYTF. The sequenced CDR3 bases are TGTGCCAGCTCACCAGCGTTAAGCACAGATACC. The chain is built from TRBV18 and TRBJ1-2; unclear D gene. Coverage ceases 3 residues before the CDR3 finishes, and the germline J gene fills in the end. The germline V gene has CDR1 KGHSH and CDR2 LQKENI. The CDR3 is 14 amino acids.

Notes on this clone: The CDR3 extends 3 residues past the end of the read, so its final part is completed from the germline J gene. The rearrangement joins TRBV7-2 to TRBJ1-2, with D maybe TRBD1 (5 bases). This CDR3 has 13 amino acids. Per the germline V gene, CDR1 is SGHTA and CDR2 is FQGNSA. The CDR3 DNA, read in part, is TGTGCCAGCAGCACCCAGACAGCATACGAC. This sequence encodes CASSTQTAYD. In full, the CDR3 reads CASSTQTAYDYTF.

Note on this clone: From the germline J gene comes the end of the CDR3, since the read stops 3 residues before it. The rearrangement uses TRBV7-9 and TRBJ1-2; possible D gene TRBD1, 6 bases. This CDR3 has 14 residues. Germline V lookup: CDR1 SEHNR, CDR2 FQNEAQ (reference sequence). The CDR3 DNA, read in part, is TGTGCCAGCAGGACCCAGGGGAGCTCCTACGAC. This translates into CASRTQGSSYD. In full, the CDR3 is CASRTQGSSYDYTF.

Comments on this clone: The CDR3 end falls 3 residues outside the read, so it is completed with the germline J gene. V usage is TRBV19 and J usage is TRBJ2-2, with D perhaps TRBD2 (7 bases). Germline CDR1 is LNHDA and CDR2 is SQIVND (reference sequence). V was pared by 3 bases and J by 0 bases, with 14 bases between. The CDR3 spans 17 residues. The CDR3 protein is CASSMGGGSANTGELFF. The CDR3 DNA, read in part, is TGTGCCAGTAGTATGGGGGGGGGCAGTGCGAACACCGGGGAG.

The CDR3 is CASSLTDGGYGQYF. The CDR3 DNA, read in part, is TGTGCCAGCAGCTTAACGGACGGGGGGTATGGT. The V and J genes are TRBV7-2 and TRBJ2-4, with 7 bases fitting TRBD2. The read terminates 3 residues ahead of where the CDR3 ends, so the germline J gene completes it. The length of the CDR3 is 14 residues. The V gene's germline CDR1 is SGHTA and CDR2 FQGNSA.

A note on this clone: The read is 3 residues too short to cover the CDR3 end, so that end is filled in from the germline J gene. V gene TRBV2 combines with J gene TRBJ1-2, with D possibly being TRBD1 (5 bases). The CDR3 has 14 residues. The V and J ends lost 6 bases and 4 bases respectively, with 15 bases between them. The germline V gene encodes CDR1 SNHLY and CDR2 FYNNEI. The sequenced CDR3 bases are TGTGCCAGCAGCCCTATCAGGGAATCCTATGGC. It is translated as CASSPIRESYG. From start to end, the CDR3 is CASSPIRESYGYTF.

As regards this clone: The observed sequence ends 3 residues before the CDR3 terminus, with the missing tail filled in from the germline J gene. J is TRBJ1-4 and V is TRBV5-3, with D maybe TRBD1 (5 bases). TRBV5-3 is designated an ORF whose function remains uncertain. Trimming removed 4 bases at V and 0 bases at J, with 13 bases between. The CDR3 sequence is 16 residues long. CDR3: CARSHGGEATNEKLFF. CDR3 bases read: TGTGCCAGAAGCCACGGGGGTGAAGCAACTAATGAAAAA.

In the case of this clone: The sample has other DNA sequences that encode this CDR3 too. The CDR3 region is CASSRTQGENSPLFF. The sequenced CDR3 bases are TGTGCCAGCTCACGGACTCAGGGGGAAAATTCGCCA. The gene calls are TRBV18 and TRBJ1-4; TRBD1 agrees at 7 bases. The CDR3 end lies 3 residues beyond the end of the read and is filled in from the germline J gene. Looked up from germline, CDR1 is KGHSH and CDR2 is LQKENI. The CDR3 spans 15 residues. The variable domain in full, completed from reference TRBV18 and TRBJ1-4, reads NAGVMQNPRHLVRRRGQEARLRCSPMKGHSHVYWYRQLPEEGLKFMVYLQKENIIDESGMPKERFSAEFPKEGPSILRIQQVVRGDSAAYFCASSRTQGENSPLFFGSGTQLSVL.

Note on this clone: The read terminates 3 residues before the CDR3 end, so the remaining end is supplied by the germline J gene. The chain links TRBV11-3 to TRBJ1-4, with 8 bases aligning to TRBD1. The CDR3 consists of 15 residues. Germline V gene sequence: CDR1 SGHNT, CDR2 YENEEA. V was pared by 3 bases and J by 6 bases, with 6 bases of the junction left unmatched. The CDR3 bases that were read are TGTGCCAGCAGCTTTTCGACAGGGGTATATGAAAAA. Residues: CASSFSTGVYEK. The CDR3 reads in full as CASSFSTGVYEKLFF. Combining the CDR3 with reference TRBV11-3 and TRBJ1-4 gives the whole variable domain EAGVVQSPRYKIIEKKQPVAFWCNPISGHNTLYWYLQNLGQGPELLIRYENEEAVDDSQLPKDRFSAERLKGVDSTLKIQPAELGDSAVYLCASSFSTGVYEKLFFGSGTQLSVL.

A word on this clone: The read falls 3 residues short of the CDR3 end, and the missing part is taken from the germline J gene. J is TRBJ2-5 and V is TRBV18, with D tentatively TRBD2 (6 bases). Germline CDR1 and CDR2: KGHSH and LQKENI. Trimming took off 0 bases at V and 7 bases at J, with 12 bases between the two ends. CDR3 length: 14 residues. Partial CDR3 DNA: TGTGCCAGCTCACCACCGGTAGGGCGGGGGACC. Its protein is CASSPPVGRGT. The full CDR3 sequence reads CASSPPVGRGTQYF. The variable domain in full, with the rest retrieved from reference TRBV18 and TRBJ2-5, is NAGVMQNPRHLVRRRGQEARLRCSPMKGHSHVYWYRQLPEEGLKFMVYLQKENIIDESGMPKERFSAEFPKEGPSILRIQQVVRGDSAAYFCASSPPVGRGTQYFGPGTRLLVL.

Here the CDR3 reads CASSLTGGGETQYF. Partial CDR3 DNA: TGTGCCAGCAGTTTGACAGGGGGTGGTGAGACC. This chain joins TRBV12-3 or TRBV12-4 and TRBJ2-5, with TRBD1 matching over 9 bases. The read is 3 residues too short to cover the CDR3 end, so that end is filled in from the germline J gene. The CDR3 runs to 14 residues. With 3 bases clipped from V and 5 bases from J, the junction kept 4 bases outside the gene matches.

Comment on this clone: The CDR3 end lies 3 residues beyond the end of the read and is filled in from the germline J gene. V usage is TRBV18 and J usage is TRBJ2-2, with 14 bases that match TRBD2. Germline CDR1 and CDR2: KGHSH and LQKENI. J lost 6 bases, V lost 1 base, and 7 bases had no gene match. The CDR3 is 18 residues long. The CDR3 spells CASSPRGTSGSIAGELFF. The CDR3 DNA, read in part, is TGTGCCAGCTCACCACGGGGGACTAGCGGGAGTATCGCCGGGGAG. Complete variable domain (other parts from reference TRBV18 and TRBJ2-2): NAGVMQNPRHLVRRRGQEARLRCSPMKGHSHVYWYRQLPEEGLKFMVYLQKENIIDESGMPKERFSAEFPKEGPSILRIQQVVRGDSAAYFCASSPRGTSGSIAGELFFGEGSRLTVL.

Remarks on this clone: The read finishes 3 residues shy of the CDR3 end, and the germline J gene is used to complete it. V and J are TRBV16 and TRBJ1-1, with D possibly matching TRBD1 (5 bases). CDR1 and CDR2 from the germline V gene are KGHSY and FQNENV. V was clipped by 4 bases and J by 0 bases, with 6 bases between them. The CDR3 extends over 13 amino acids. This CDR3 reads CASSRGVNTEAFF. The sequenced CDR3 bases are TGTGCCAGCAGCCGAGGGGTGAACACTGAA.

About this clone itself: The read halts 3 residues ahead of the CDR3 end, with the missing end drawn from the germline J gene. This chain connects TRBV7-8 to TRBJ2-1; D is ambiguous. The CDR3 has 15 amino acids. Trimming took 1 base from V and 7 from J, leaving 14 bases between them. Germline loops: CDR1 SGHVS, CDR2 FQNEAQ. The CDR3 protein is CASSLGVTGMNEQFF. The CDR3 DNA, read in part, is TGTGCCAGCAGCTTAGGGGTTACGGGTATGAATGAG. Complete variable domain (other parts from reference TRBV7-8 and TRBJ2-1): GAGVSQSPRYKVAKRGQDVALRCDPISGHVSLFWYQQALGQGPEFLTYFQNEAQLDKSGLPSDRFFAERPEGSVSTLKIQRTQQEDSAVYLCASSLGVTGMNEQFFGPGTRLTVL.

Comments on this clone: The read ends 3 residues shy of where the CDR3 ends; the end is completed using the germline J gene. V is TRBV2 and J is TRBJ2-3, with D possibly TRBD1 on 6 matching bases. Germline loops: CDR1 SNHLY, CDR2 FYNNEI. The CDR3 has 13 residues. This CDR3 reads CASSTGTGGPQYF. CDR3 bases read: TGTGCCAGCAGTACAGGGACGGGTGGGCCG.